This T cell receptor beta chain was recorded in a study of T cells in Graves' hyperthyroidism and ophthalmopathy. Turning to the study itself: Blood was drawn when the patient was first diagnosed and still untreated.

Trimming took 3 bases from V and 5 from J; bases not matched to a gene: 9. This CDR3 is 15 amino acids long. Germline V gives CDR1 KGHSH, CDR2 LQKENI. This clonotype showed up many times. RNA transcripts provided the source from which TCR beta CDR3 regions were amplified. Primed by the HTBI set, a first-round RT-PCR was run on the TCR CDR3. TCRdb itself ran the multiplex PCR reads through MiXCR, one entry per CDR3 protein. The sample holds 200,000 to 250,000 distinct CDR3 sequences, about 18% seen once. Sequencing was performed on blood. This TCR was sampled from a man aged 35 to 55 with Graves' hyperthyroidism. J is TRBJ2-7 and V is TRBV18; 8 bases are a match to TRBD2. CDR3 DNA: TGTGCCAGCTCACCCCTCCGGGGGGGACTCGACGAGCAGTACTTC. This translates into CASSPLRGGLDEQYF.